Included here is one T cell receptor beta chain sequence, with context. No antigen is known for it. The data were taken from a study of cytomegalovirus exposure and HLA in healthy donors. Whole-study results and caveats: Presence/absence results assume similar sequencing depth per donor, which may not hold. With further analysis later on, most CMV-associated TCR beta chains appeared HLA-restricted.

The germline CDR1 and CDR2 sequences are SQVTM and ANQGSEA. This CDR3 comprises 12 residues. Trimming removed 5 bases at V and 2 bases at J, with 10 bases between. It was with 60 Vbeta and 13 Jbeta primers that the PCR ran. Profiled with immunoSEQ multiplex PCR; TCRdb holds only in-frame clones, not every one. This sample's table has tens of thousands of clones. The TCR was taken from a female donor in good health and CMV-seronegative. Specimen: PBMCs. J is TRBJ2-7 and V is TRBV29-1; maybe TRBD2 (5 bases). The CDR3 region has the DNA TGCAGCGTTACCGGGGTTACCTACGAGCAGTACTTC. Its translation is CSVTGVTYEQYF.